Below are 6 T cell receptor beta chains sequenced from a single sample in a study of blood T cell repertoires in COVID-19. The assay was immunoSEQ multiplex PCR, and TCRdb's table has in-frame clones only and misses some. The table lists 130,000 to 150,000 clones, 81% of them singletons, with more than 7% in the top ten. Sample: peripheral blood. The receptors originated from a human donor with acute or convalescent COVID-19. The donor label of this sample is uncertain.

In its sample, this clone was seen a few times. The V and J genes are TRBV30 and TRBJ1-1, with 9 bases that match TRBD1. The CDR3 loop spans 17 amino acids. Per germline, CDR1 GTSNPN and CDR2 SVGIG (reference sequence). With 2 bases clipped from V and 0 bases from J, the junction kept 10 bases outside the gene matches. The CDR3 DNA follows: TGTGCCTGGAGTTTCGCCGGGACAGGGTATATGAACACTGAAGCTTTCTTT. It specifies CAWSFAGTGYMNTEAFF. The full variable domain, with the rest looked up from reference TRBV30 and TRBJ1-1, is SQTIHQWPATLVQPVGSPLSLECTVEGTSNPNLYWYRQAAGRGLQLLFYSVGIGQISSEVPQNLSASRPQDRQFILSSKKLLLSDSGFYLCAWSFAGTGYMNTEAFFGQGTRLTVV.

The V gene is TRBV7-9, the J gene TRBJ1-6; 8 nucleotides align to TRBD1. The CDR3 runs 19 residues. The V gene end was trimmed by 1 base and the J gene end by 0 bases; junction bases not matched to a gene: 8. The V gene's germline CDR1 is SEHNR and CDR2 FQNEAQ (reference sequence). Written as DNA, the CDR3 is TGTGCCAGCAGCTTAGGCAGGGGGCTTTGGGGCTCCTATAATTCACCCCTCCACTTT. Amino acid sequence: CASSLGRGLWGSYNSPLHF. The whole variable domain, filled in from reference TRBV7-9 and TRBJ1-6, reads DTGVSQNPRHKITKRGQNVTFRCDPISEHNRLYWYRQTLGQGPEFLTYFQNEAQLEKSRLLSDRFSAERPKGSFSTLEIQRTEQGDSAMYLCASSLGRGLWGSYNSPLHFGNGTRLTVT.

This clone was seen at least ten times. The chain has TRBV19 and TRBJ1-5; 7 nucleotides align to TRBD1. The junction had 12 bases not matched to a gene; V was cut back by 6 bases and J by 7 bases. The CDR3 runs 15 residues. Germline lookup yields CDR1 LNHDA and CDR2 SQIVND (reference sequence). The CDR3: CASRVLDRRDQPQHF. The CDR3 nucleotides read TGTGCCAGTAGAGTACTGGACAGGCGAGACCAGCCCCAGCATTTT.

This rearrangement joins TRBV3-1 (or the pseudogene TRBV3-2) to TRBJ1-1; a possible D gene is TRBD1 (6 bases). V was trimmed by 4 bases and J by 1 base, leaving 10 bases between them. Germline V lookup: CDR1 LGHDT, CDR2 YNNKEL (reference sequence). The CDR3 runs to 14 residues. The CDR3 loop reads CASSPGTSNTEAFF. The CDR3 nucleotides are TGTGCCAGCAGCCCCGGGACATCGAACACTGAAGCTTTCTTT.

This clone was observed once. The chain is built from TRBV19 and TRBJ1-4; D not certain. V was clipped by 3 bases and J by 0 bases, with 11 bases between them. The CDR3 has 16 amino acids. CDR1 is LNHDA and CDR2 is SQIVND in the germline V gene (reference sequence). CDR3 bases: TGTGCCAGTAGTATCGGGGAGACTGCAACTAATGAAAAACTGTTTTTT. Translating it yields CASSIGETATNEKLFF.

The V and J genes are TRBV15 and TRBJ2-7; D possibly corresponds to TRBD1 (5 bases). CDR1 and CDR2 from the germline V gene are LNHNV and YYDKDF (reference sequence). This CDR3 region has 14 residues. Deletions cut 3 bases from V and 2 bases from J, with 11 bases between. For the CDR3, the DNA is TGTGCCACCAGCAGTCCCGACAGTCCCTACGAGCAGTACGTC. This translates into CATSSPDSPYEQYV.